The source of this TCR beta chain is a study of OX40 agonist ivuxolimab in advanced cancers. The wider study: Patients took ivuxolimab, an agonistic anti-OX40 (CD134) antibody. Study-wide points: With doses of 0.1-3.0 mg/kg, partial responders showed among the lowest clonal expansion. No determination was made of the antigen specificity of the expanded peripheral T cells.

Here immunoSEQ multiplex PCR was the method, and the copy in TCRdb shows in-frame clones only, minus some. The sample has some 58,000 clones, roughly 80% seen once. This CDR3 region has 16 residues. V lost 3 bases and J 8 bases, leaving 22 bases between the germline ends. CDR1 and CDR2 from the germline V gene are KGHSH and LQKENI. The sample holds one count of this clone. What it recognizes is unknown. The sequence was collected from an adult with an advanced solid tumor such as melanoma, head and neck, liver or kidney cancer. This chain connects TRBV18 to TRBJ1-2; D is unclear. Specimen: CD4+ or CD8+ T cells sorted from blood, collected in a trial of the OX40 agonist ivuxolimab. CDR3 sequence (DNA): TGTGCCAGCTCACCCCTACGAGGAACGGCTCCAAAAGGCTACACCTTC. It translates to CASSPLRGTAPKGYTF.